A selection of T cell receptor beta chains follows, all from one sample in a study of blood T cells in healthy people across ages. TCRdb reanalysed the 5' RACE reads using MiXCR and keeps one entry per CDR3 protein. The sample has some 1,500,000 distinct CDR3 sequences; 35% to 45% are singletons. The source material was blood. The receptors derive from a woman aged 18-29 years in good health. Both conserved end residues are part of each CDR3. A D gene is named only where the DNA matches it firmly. Clone size appears in some rows only: once, few, many, or a class for an expanded clone.

>TRBV28|16|TRBJ1-5|NA|once
CASSLSISTSNQPQHF
TGTGCCAGCAGTTTATCAATCAGCACCAGCAATCAGCCCCAGCATTTT
>TRBV12-3/TRBV12-4|17|TRBJ1-2|NA|few
CASSQGPLLLANYGYTF
TGTGCCAGCAGCCAGGGACCGCTACTCCTGGCTAACTATGGCTACACCTTC
>TRBV9|15|TRBJ2-5|NA|NA
CASSGRGGGQETQYF
TGTGCCAGCAGCGGCAGGGGTGGGGGTCAAGAGACCCAGTACTTC
>TRBV15|12|TRBJ1-5|NA|NA
CATSPRDQPQHF
TGTGCCACCAGCCCCAGGGATCAGCCCCAGCATTTT
>TRBV20-1|15|TRBJ1-2|NA|NA
CSARKSPLRTYGYTF
TGCAGTGCTAGAAAATCTCCCCTTCGGACTTATGGCTACACCTTC
>TRBV20-1|15|TRBJ2-5|NA|NA
CSATPGQGFRETQYF
TGCAGTGCTACTCCCGGCCAGGGGTTCCGAGAGACCCAGTACTTC
>TRBV27|14|TRBJ2-7|TRBD2|NA
CASSLWRGGREQYF
TGTGCCAGCAGTTTATGGCGGGGGGGCAGAGAGCAGTACTTC
>TRBV4-1|13|TRBJ1-1|NA|NA
CASSQTLSLEAFF
TGCGCCAGCAGCCAAACCCTGTCCCTTGAAGCTTTCTTT
>TRBV5-1|15|TRBJ2-5|NA|NA
CASSSVVAAPETQYF
TGCGCCAGCAGCTCGGTGGTTGCGGCCCCAGAGACCCAGTACTTC
>TRBV20-1|15|TRBJ2-1|NA|many
CSARSQEREYNEQFF
TGCAGTGCTAGGAGCCAGGAGCGAGAATACAATGAGCAGTTCTTC
>TRBV10-3|13|TRBJ2-3|NA|NA
CATRTESTDTQYF
TGTGCCACCAGGACGGAAAGCACAGATACGCAGTATTTT
>TRBV6-6|15|TRBJ2-7|NA|NA
CASSYTQGWVYEQYF
TGTGCCAGCAGTTACACCCAGGGGTGGGTCTACGAGCAGTACTTC
>TRBV20-1|12|TRBJ2-2|TRBD2|NA
CGGDSNTGELFF
TGCGGGGGGGACTCGAACACCGGGGAGCTGTTTTTT
>TRBV4-2|15|TRBJ1-2|TRBD1|few
CASSPSGQGVDGYTF
TGTGCCAGCAGCCCAAGTGGACAGGGTGTTGATGGCTACACCTTC
>TRBV7-2|16|TRBJ2-3|TRBD1|few
CASSATWTGRTDTQYF
TGTGCCAGCAGCGCGACCTGGACAGGCCGCACAGATACGCAGTATTTT
>TRBV11-2|14|TRBJ2-3|NA|NA
CASRPPGYTDTQYF
TGTGCCAGCAGGCCGCCAGGTTACACAGATACGCAGTATTTT
>TRBV7-2|19|TRBJ2-7|TRBD1|once
CASSSLGGTGGTWLYEQYF
TGTGCCAGCAGCTCTTTGGGCGGGACAGGGGGGACCTGGCTCTACGAGCAGTACTTC
>TRBV29-1|12|TRBJ1-2|NA|many
CSVVTGYYGYTF
TGCAGCGTTGTAACAGGGTACTATGGCTACACCTTC
>TRBV6-1|11|TRBJ2-5|NA|NA
CASTGVKTQYF
TGTGCCAGTACTGGGGTAAAGACCCAGTACTTC
>TRBV6-2/TRBV6-3|12|TRBJ1-5|NA|NA
CASSKLDQPQHF
TGTGCCAGCAGTAAGTTAGATCAGCCCCAGCATTTT
>TRBV2|12|TRBJ2-7|TRBD1|few
CASIGGRNEQYF
TGTGCCAGTATAGGGGGCAGGAACGAGCAGTACTTC
>TRBV4-1|16|TRBJ2-7|NA|NA
CASSTKEGPTTYEQYF
TGCGCCAGCAGCACGAAGGAAGGCCCGACGACCTACGAGCAGTACTTC
>TRBV12-3/TRBV12-4|13|TRBJ1-2|NA|NA
CASSRGSNYGYTF
TGTGCCAGCAGTCGGGGGTCCAACTATGGCTACACCTTC
>TRBV29-1|12|TRBJ1-1|NA|NA
CSVEGGYTEAFF
TGCAGCGTTGAGGGAGGGTACACTGAAGCTTTCTTT
>TRBV6-5|18|TRBJ2-2|NA|NA
CASSYSRQATLGTGELFF
TGTGCCAGCAGTTACTCGAGACAGGCGACATTAGGCACCGGGGAGCTGTTTTTT
>TRBV7-2|15|TRBJ1-2|NA|few
CASSLVGGSLAGYTF
TGTGCCAGCAGCTTAGTCGGCGGCAGCCTTGCGGGCTACACCTTC
>TRBV24-1|13|TRBJ2-3|NA|NA
CATSDHRTDTQYF
TGTGCCACCAGTGACCATCGCACAGATACGCAGTATTTT
>TRBV11-2|16|TRBJ2-1|TRBD1|NA
CATSPGTGESYNEQFF
TGTGCCACTTCGCCCGGGACAGGCGAATCCTACAATGAGCAGTTCTTC
>TRBV20-1|14|TRBJ2-3|NA|NA
CSAASNGGTDTQYF
TGCAGTGCTGCCTCAAACGGGGGCACAGATACGCAGTATTTT
>TRBV20-1|16|TRBJ1-5|TRBD1|NA
CSASPNDRVSNQPQHF
TGCAGTGCTAGTCCTAACGACAGGGTCAGCAATCAGCCCCAGCATTTT
>TRBV5-1|11|TRBJ2-7|NA|NA
CASGHSYEQYF
TGCGCCAGCGGCCACTCCTACGAGCAGTACTTC
>TRBV30|16|TRBJ1-2|NA|NA
CAWNSKNRGRRYGHTF
TGTGCCTGGAATTCTAAAAACCGGGGGCGCAGATATGGCCACACCTTC
>TRBV7-2|13|TRBJ2-5|NA|NA
CASSSYLQETQYF
TGTGCCAGCAGCTCCTACCTACAAGAGACCCAGTACTTC
>TRBV9|15|TRBJ2-7|NA|NA
CASSVASSAYSEQYF
TGTGCCAGCAGCGTAGCTTCCAGCGCTTATTCCGAGCAGTACTTC
>TRBV30|13|TRBJ2-7|NA|NA
CAFTGDRSYEQYF
TGTGCCTTCACCGGGGACCGCTCCTACGAGCAGTACTTC
>TRBV5-6|16|TRBJ2-3|NA|NA
CASSSKTTRNIDTQYF
TGTGCCAGCAGCTCTAAGACTACTCGGAACATAGATACGCAGTATTTT
>TRBV27|14|TRBJ1-2|NA|NA
CASSLSWDADGYTF
TGTGCCAGCAGTTTATCTTGGGACGCCGATGGCTACACCTTC
>TRBV20-1|15|TRBJ2-7|TRBD2|NA
CSATMAGVAYNEQYF
TGCAGTGCTACTATGGCGGGAGTAGCCTACAATGAGCAGTACTTC
>TRBV6-2/TRBV6-3|16|TRBJ2-3|NA|NA
CASSSPGDVSSDTQYF
TGTGCCAGCAGTTCCCCGGGAGACGTCAGCTCAGATACGCAGTATTTT
>TRBV20-1|16|TRBJ2-7|TRBD1|NA
CSARFHRDRPYNEQYF
TGCAGTGCTAGATTTCACCGGGACAGGCCCTACAATGAGCAGTACTTC
>TRBV7-2|13|TRBJ2-5|NA|few
CASSLPGTQTQYF
TGTGCCAGCAGCTTACCGGGGACGCAGACCCAGTACTTC
>TRBV7-2|16|TRBJ2-7|NA|few
CASSLGQGSGSYEQYF
TGTGCCAGCAGCTTAGGTCAGGGGAGTGGGTCCTACGAGCAGTACTTC
>TRBV30|14|TRBJ2-5|TRBD2|NA
CAWSGGGDFNEQYF
TGTGCCTGGAGTGGCGGGGGAGACTTCAATGAGCAGTACTTC
>TRBV27|14|TRBJ2-5|NA|NA
CASSTTRGVKTQYF
TGTGCCAGCAGTACCACTCGGGGCGTGAAGACCCAGTACTTC
>TRBV6-2/TRBV6-3|14|TRBJ1-2|NA|NA
CASSYLEGSSGYTF
TGTGCCAGCAGTTACCTGGAGGGGAGCTCCGGCTACACCTTC
>TRBV3-1|17|TRBJ2-7|NA|NA
CASSQDLRVGEFYEQYF
TGTGCCAGCAGCCAAGATCTTCGGGTAGGGGAGTTTTACGAGCAGTACTTC
>TRBV27|14|TRBJ2-3|TRBD2|NA
CASSLTAGGDTQYF
TGTGCCAGCAGTTTAACTGCGGGGGGAGATACGCAGTATTTT